The 19 T cell receptor beta chains listed next were all sequenced from one sample in a study of blood T cell repertoires in COVID-19. Profiling relied on immunoSEQ multiplex PCR, and the TCRdb table lists in-frame clones only, not all of them. The sample includes about 250,000 clones, 85% of them seen just once. Sequenced material: PBMCs or T cells enriched from blood (not recorded which). The source of these receptors is a woman between 45 and 65 years old with acute COVID-19.

The chain combines TRBV25-1 with TRBJ1-2, with 8 bases aligning to TRBD1. After removal of 4 bases from V and 2 bases from J, the junction contained 3 bases not matched to a gene. The CDR3 consists of 14 residues. Germline values: CDR1 MGHDK, CDR2 SYGVNS. CDR3 coding DNA: TGTGCCAGCAGTGCCGACAGGGGAAACTATGGCTACACCTTC. This gives the protein CASSADRGNYGYTF.

Concerning this clone itself: This CDR3 is also generated by other DNA sequences in the sample. The V gene is TRBV10-3, the J gene TRBJ1-2, with 7 bases matching TRBD1. Germline V gene lookup returns CDR1 ENHRY and CDR2 SYGVKD. The CDR3 covers 14 residues. Germline trimming cut 5 bases from V and 2 bases from J; bases unmatched to any gene: 5. Here the CDR3 reads CAISRDRQNYGYTF. As DNA, the CDR3 is TGTGCCATCAGTCGGGACAGACAGAACTATGGCTACACCTTC.

This clone was found a few times. V usage is TRBV9 and J usage is TRBJ2-6; TRBD2 matches 9 bases. The CDR3 has 18 residues. CDR1 is SGDLS, CDR2 YYNGEE, per germline. V lost 2 bases and J lost 1; bases outside the gene matches: 7. This chain's CDR3 is CASSVQRGASSGANVLTF. DNA for the CDR3: TGTGCCAGCAGCGTTCAGCGGGGGGCCTCTTCTGGGGCCAACGTCCTGACTTTC.

In this sample, this clone turned up a few times. The chain uses TRBV5-1 and TRBJ1-6, with D unclear. CDR1 SGHRS and CDR2 YFSETQ come from the germline V gene. This CDR3 spans 15 amino acids. Trimming shortened V by 7 bases and J by 9 bases, and 20 bases separated the two germline ends. As DNA, the CDR3 is TGCGCCAGCGGGCCTGGTGGAGGGCGGTCTTCACCCCTCCACTTT. Translation: CASGPGGGRSSPLHF.

The chain joins TRBV5-1 to TRBJ1-3; D possibly corresponds to TRBD1 (6 bases). In germline, CDR1 is SGHRS, CDR2 YFSETQ. Trimming removed 4 bases from V and 0 bases from J, with 11 bases in between. CDR3 size: 15 residues. CDR3 coding DNA: TGCGCCAGCAGCGGTGGGGGCTTCTCTGGAAACACCATATATTTT. Encoded protein: CASSGGGFSGNTIYF.

This chain links TRBV5-1 with TRBJ2-1; 11 bases agree with TRBD2. The trim removed 7 bases at V and 0 bases at J, leaving 6 bases unmatched. CDR3 length equals 16 residues. Germline loops: CDR1 SGHRS, CDR2 YFSETQ. The CDR3 bases are TGCGCCAGCTTACCCACTAGCGGGGGCTCCTACAATGAGCAGTTCTTC. Its translation is CASLPTSGGSYNEQFF.

J is TRBJ1-1 and V is TRBV6-5; TRBD1 matches at 8 bases. In germline, CDR1 is MNHEY, CDR2 SVGAGI. V was pared by 5 bases and J by 8 bases, with 10 bases of the junction left unmatched. The CDR3 sequence is 14 residues long. In DNA, the CDR3 is TGTGCCAGCAGTAAAACGACAGGGGCCTCGGAAGCTTTCTTT. Amino acids: CASSKTTGASEAFF.

The genes are TRBV7-2 and TRBJ1-6; D perhaps matches TRBD1 (6 bases). Per germline, CDR1 SGHTA and CDR2 FQGNSA. The CDR3 spans 16 residues. V was cut by 5 bases and J by 7 bases, with 18 bases left in between. The CDR3 bases are TGTGCCAGCAGCCCTACACCCGGACAGTTAAATTCACCCCTCCACTTT. This sequence encodes CASSPTPGQLNSPLHF.

J is TRBJ2-5 and V is TRBV3-1 (or the pseudogene TRBV3-2), with 11 bases that match TRBD2. J lost 5 bases, V lost 6 bases, and 8 bases had no gene match. Germline CDR1 is LGHDT and CDR2 is YNNKEL (reference sequence). The length of the CDR3 is 15 residues. The CDR3 DNA reads TGTGCCAGCAGTTTTAGCGGGGGGGCTTGGGAGACCCAGTACTTC. Protein: CASSFSGGAWETQYF.

The V and J genes are TRBV3-1 (or the pseudogene TRBV3-2) and TRBJ2-7; the D is unclear. CDR1 and CDR2 from the germline V gene are LGHDT and YNNKEL (reference sequence). The CDR3 covers 17 residues. V lost 3 bases and J 2 bases, leaving 20 bases between the germline ends. CDR3 bases: TGTGCCAGCAGCCATAGACTCAAAACTACTCAAACCTACGAGCAGTACTTC. It translates to CASSHRLKTTQTYEQYF.

The J gene is TRBJ1-2, the V gene TRBV5-4; no clear D gene. This CDR3 region has 13 residues. The germline V gene has CDR1 SGHNT and CDR2 YYREEE (reference sequence). Trimming stripped 3 bases from V and 9 bases from J, with 15 bases between. The CDR3: CASSSRTPGSYTF. The CDR3 DNA reads TGTGCCAGCAGCTCCCGGACTCCTGGGAGCTACACCTTC. Drawing the rest from reference TRBV5-4 and TRBJ1-2, the complete variable domain is ETGVTQSPTHLIKTRGQQVTLRCSSQSGHNTVSWYQQALGQGPQFIFQYYREEENGRGNFPPRFSGLQFPNYSSELNVNALELDDSALYLCASSSRTPGSYTFGSGTRLTVV.

This clone was counted many times. The chain employs TRBV4-1 and TRBJ1-1; no definite D call. Trimming pared 2 bases from V and 5 bases from J, leaving 12 bases between. Germline assignment: CDR1 MGHRA and CDR2 YSYEKL. CDR3 length: 14 residues. CDR3 sequence reads: CASSQLVSETEAFF. The CDR3 DNA reads TGCGCCAGCAGCCAATTGGTGAGTGAGACTGAAGCTTTCTTT.

This chain connects TRBV20-1 to TRBJ1-2; tentatively, D is TRBD1 (5 bases). This CDR3 has 16 amino acids. Germline-derived CDR1 and CDR2 are DFQATT and SNEGSKA (reference sequence). The V end was cut by 3 bases, the J end by 6 bases, with 23 bases between. CDR3 region: CSASGGDGSPGHGYTF. CDR3 coding DNA: TGCAGTGCTAGTGGCGGTGATGGGTCACCAGGGCATGGCTACACCTTC.

The genes are TRBV5-5 and TRBJ2-5; D gene ambiguous. V dropped 0 bases and J dropped 4 bases, with 4 bases sitting between them. Germline V gene sequence: CDR1 SGHKS, CDR2 YYEKEE (reference sequence). This CDR3 is 12 amino acids long. The CDR3 region is CASSLAIETQYF. CDR3 coding DNA: TGTGCCAGCAGCTTGGCCATAGAGACCCAGTACTTC. The variable domain in full, with the rest retrieved from reference TRBV5-5 and TRBJ2-5, is DAGVTQSPTHLIKTRGQQVTLRCSPISGHKSVSWYQQVLGQGPQFIFQYYEKEERGRGNFPDRFSARQFPNYSSELNVNALLLGDSALYLCASSLAIETQYFGPGTRLLVL.

The rearrangement joins TRBV30 to TRBJ2-7; tentatively, D is TRBD2 (6 bases). This CDR3 is built from 14 residues. The V end was cut by 1 base, the J end by 3 bases, with 13 bases between. Germline V lookup: CDR1 GTSNPN, CDR2 SVGIG (reference sequence). DNA for the CDR3: TGTGCCTGGAGTGGGAGGGACCTCCGCTACGAGCAGTACTTC. Its translation is CAWSGRDLRYEQYF. Supplemented by reference TRBV30 and TRBJ2-7, the full variable domain reads SQTIHQWPATLVQPVGSPLSLECTVEGTSNPNLYWYRQAAGRGLQLLFYSVGIGQISSEVPQNLSASRPQDRQFILSSKKLLLSDSGFYLCAWSGRDLRYEQYFGPGTRLTVT.

A single count supports this clone. This chain links TRBV19 with TRBJ1-5, with D tentatively TRBD1 (5 bases). This CDR3 has 14 residues. The V gene's germline CDR1 is LNHDA and CDR2 SQIVND (reference sequence). Trimming took 6 bases from V and 3 from J, leaving 12 bases between them. CDR3 coding DNA: TGTGCCAGTAGGAGTGGGGCCTTCAATCAGCCCCAGCATTTT. Amino acids: CASRSGAFNQPQHF.

This clone was observed a handful of times. The gene calls are TRBV27 and TRBJ1-2, with 10 bases matching TRBD1. V was clipped by 5 bases and J by 6 bases; unmatched bases: 9. CDR3 length equals 15 residues. Per the germline V gene, CDR1 is MNHEY and CDR2 is SMNVEV (reference sequence). This CDR3 reads CASSRIPGQGDGYTF. DNA of the CDR3: TGTGCCAGCAGTCGCATCCCTGGACAGGGGGATGGCTACACCTTC.

The CDR3 here is CASVSNYADYGYTF. As DNA, the CDR3 is TGTGCCAGCGTCTCTAATTACGCGGACTATGGCTACACCTTC. The chain links TRBV7-2 to TRBJ1-2; the D is unclear. This CDR3 is 14 amino acids long. V was pared by 8 bases and J by 3 bases, with 16 bases between. Germline-derived CDR1 and CDR2 are SGHTA and FQGNSA.

Comments on this clone: The conserved final phenylalanine or tryptophan is absent from the CDR3, which likely points to a read error. The limits of the CDR3 on the DNA are not certain, so only TCRdb's listed CDR3 is given. The chain is built from TRBV10-3 and TRBJ1-2; the table's D gene call, TRBD1, was not cross checked with the DNA. The CDR3 length is 12 residues, termini included. Germline-derived CDR1 and CDR2 are ENHRY and SYGVKD. CDR3: CAIREGQGETLV.